Presented here are 17 T cell receptor beta chains from one specimen sequenced in a study of regulatory T cells in long-lasting Graves disease. HTBI primers from iRepertoire and Arm-PCR of CDR3 regions yielded the TCR beta libraries. MiXCR, run by TCRdb on the multiplex PCR reads, gives a single entry per CDR3 protein. The sample has about 420,000 distinct CDR3 sequences; about a sixth are singletons. Time point meaning: newly diagnosed GD, antithyroid drugs for less than 3 months. Preparation of the TCR library used RNA extracted from PBMCs. The same sample was also studied in work on T cells in Graves' hyperthyroidism and ophthalmopathy.

The sample consisted of peripheral blood mononuclear cells (PBMCs), taken at new diagnosis, from a patient treated with antithyroid drugs. These receptor sequences come from a woman under 30 with Graves disease.

CDR3 sequence reads: CASSVAQANSPLHF. CDR3 bases: TGTGCCAGCAGCGTTGCACAGGCTAATTCACCCCTCCACTTT. V usage is TRBV9 and J usage is TRBJ1-6; D is possibly TRBD1 (5 bases). The germline V gene encodes CDR1 SGDLS and CDR2 YYNGEE. Trimming left V 2 bases short and J 6 bases short, with 9 bases between. The CDR3 runs 14 residues.

This clonotype was found a few times. V is TRBV29-1 and J is TRBJ2-7; 8 bases are a match to TRBD1. Germline CDR1 and CDR2: SQVTM and ANQGSEA. The CDR3 runs to 15 residues. V lost 2 bases to trimming and J lost 1 base; unmatched junction nucleotides: 7. The CDR3 coding sequence is TGCAGCGTTGAAAGCGGACAGGGTGGTTCCTACGAGCAGTACTTC. Its translation: CSVESGQGGSYEQYF.

This clonotype was seen many times. The rearrangement links TRBV28 to TRBJ2-2, with D tentatively TRBD2 (6 bases). The germline V gene has CDR1 MDHEN and CDR2 SYDVKM. Trimming took 2 bases from V and 5 from J, leaving 12 bases between them. The length of the CDR3 is 15 residues. This CDR3 reads CASSLRRGGTGELFF. CDR3 DNA: TGTGCCAGCAGTTTAAGGAGGGGTGGGACCGGGGAGCTGTTTTTT.

This clonotype was detected many times. This chain links TRBV28 with TRBJ2-7; D gene uncertain. Germline assignment: CDR1 MDHEN and CDR2 SYDVKM. The V end lost 3 bases, the J end lost 2 bases, and 14 bases lay between the germline ends. The CDR3 sequence is 15 residues long. The CDR3 spells CASSFLVRNPYEQYF. The CDR3 DNA reads TGTGCCAGCAGTTTTCTAGTGAGGAACCCCTACGAGCAGTACTTC.

This clonotype has more than one count but fewer than ten. In DNA form, the CDR3 reads TGCAGTGCTAGTGGTAATGGCGGGGAGCTGTTTTTT. Translated, it gives CSASGNGGELFF. The rearrangement links TRBV20-1 to TRBJ2-2, with no clear D. This CDR3 comprises 12 residues. The germline CDR1 and CDR2 sequences are DFQATT and SNEGSKA (reference sequence). Trimming stripped 3 bases from V and 7 bases from J, with 9 bases between.

Many counts were recorded for this clonotype. The CDR3 reads CASSRRGPNTEAFF. CDR3 nucleotides: TGTGCCAGCAGCCGGCGGGGGCCGAACACTGAAGCTTTCTTT. This chain connects TRBV13 to TRBJ1-1; the D gene is possibly TRBD1 (6 bases). Deletions cut 5 bases from V and 1 base from J, with 11 bases between. Germline V CDR1 and CDR2: PRHDT, FYEKMQ (reference sequence). The CDR3 sequence is 14 residues long.

The table lists this clonotype with many counts. The gene calls are TRBV28 and TRBJ2-1, with a possible D match to TRBD2 (6 bases). The CDR3 totals 17 residues. Germline V gives CDR1 MDHEN, CDR2 SYDVKM. V was shortened by 5 bases and J by 2 bases, with 19 bases between the two germline ends. The CDR3 spells CASSRDRGTLTYNEQFF. The CDR3 DNA reads as TGTGCCAGCAGTAGGGATCGCGGGACCCTTACCTACAATGAGCAGTTCTTC. The whole variable domain, remainder taken from reference TRBV28 and TRBJ2-1, is DVKVTQSSRYLVKRTGEKVFLECVQDMDHENMFWYRQDPGLGLRLIYFSYDVKMKEKGDIPEGYSVSREKKERFSLILESASTNQTSMYLCASSRDRGTLTYNEQFFGPGTRLTVL.

This clonotype was found many times. The chain carries TRBV2 and TRBJ2-3, with D possibly TRBD1 on 5 matching bases. In germline, CDR1 is SNHLY, CDR2 FYNNEI. V gave up 0 bases and J gave up 6 bases, with 13 bases separating them. The CDR3 covers 15 residues. CDR3 bases: TGTGCCAGCAGTGAAGCCCTGGGGCCCTCCGATACGCAGTATTTT. Its translation is CASSEALGPSDTQYF.

This clonotype was counted between two and nine times. This may be a read error, as it is one base from a much larger clone. V is TRBV2 and J is TRBJ2-2; D is unclear. Germline V gene lookup returns CDR1 SNHLY and CDR2 FYNNEI. The CDR3 is made up of 10 amino acids. V dropped 6 bases and J dropped 6 bases, with 2 bases sitting between them. As DNA, the CDR3 is TGTGCCAGCAGGGCCGGGGAGCTGTTTTTT. Its protein product is CASRAGELFF.

This clonotype has ten or more counts. The chain is built from TRBV11-2 and TRBJ2-3; D not certain. Germline lookup yields CDR1 SGHAT and CDR2 FQNNGV. The V end was cut by 6 bases, the J end by 0 bases, with 19 bases between. This CDR3 is built from 17 residues. CDR3 nucleotide sequence: TGTGCCAGCAGGGCGATGAATAGCAGGTCTAGCACAGATACGCAGTATTTT. The encoded protein is CASRAMNSRSSTDTQYF. Supplemented by reference TRBV11-2 and TRBJ2-3, the full variable domain reads EAGVAQSPRYKIIEKRQSVAFWCNPISGHATLYWYQQILGQGPKLLIQFQNNGVVDDSQLPKDRFSAERLKGVDSTLKIQPAKLEDSAVYLCASRAMNSRSSTDTQYFGPGTRLTVL.

Note on this clonotype: One base away lies a much larger clone, so this may be a sequencing read error. The chain uses TRBV20-1 and TRBJ1-1; D is ambiguous. This CDR3 spans 12 amino acids. Germline assignment: CDR1 DFQATT and CDR2 SNEGSKA (reference sequence). DNA of the CDR3: TGCAGTGCGAGCCCAAAAAACACTGAAGCTTCCTTT. Translation gives CSASPKNTEASF.

This clonotype was picked up many times. A junction end diverges from the germline sequence, so it may reflect a read error. The chain is built from TRBV28 and TRBJ2-3, with TRBD2 matching 7 bases. The CDR3 totals 16 residues. Per germline, CDR1 MDHEN and CDR2 SYDVKM. The CDR3 bases are TGTGCCAGCAGTTCGGCCCTAGCGGAAGACACAAATACGCAGTATTTT. Translated: CASSSALAEDTNTQYF.

This clonotype was seen repeatedly, ten times or more. CDR3 residues: CASSYNGQREQYF. CDR3 nucleotide sequence: TGTGCCAGCAGTTACAACGGACAGCGCGAGCAGTACTTC. V and J are TRBV6-9 and TRBJ2-7; tentatively, D is TRBD1 (6 bases). The germline V and J ends were trimmed by 3 bases and 6 bases, with 12 bases remaining between them. Germline CDR1 is MNHGY and CDR2 is SVAAGI. The CDR3 is 13 residues long.

In its sample, this clonotype was seen many times. The V and J genes are TRBV20-1 and TRBJ2-1; 13 positions agree with TRBD2. This CDR3 region has 16 residues. CDR1 DFQATT and CDR2 SNEGSKA come from the germline V gene (reference sequence). V was pared by 0 bases and J by 5 bases, with 4 bases of the junction left unmatched. DNA of the CDR3: TGCAGTGCTAGAGACTTCGGACTAGCGGGAGACAATGAGCAGTTCTTC. Protein sequence: CSARDFGLAGDNEQFF.

This clonotype showed up many times. The chain employs TRBV28 and TRBJ1-2, with D possibly matching TRBD1 (6 bases). With 7 bases removed from V and 1 base from J, the gap between germline ends came to 16 bases. The germline CDR1 and CDR2 sequences are MDHEN and SYDVKM. The CDR3 spans 15 residues. CDR3 sequence: CASKMFEDSNYGYTF. The CDR3 DNA sequence: TGTGCCAGCAAGATGTTCGAGGACAGTAACTATGGCTACACCTTC.

The sample holds many counts of this clonotype. The gene calls are TRBV5-4 and TRBJ2-7; possibly TRBD2 for D (6 bases). CDR3 length equals 15 residues. V lost 0 bases and J 0 bases, leaving 10 bases between the germline ends. In germline, CDR1 is SGHNT, CDR2 YYREEE (reference sequence). CDR3 loop: CASSLGGVLSYEQYF. The CDR3 bases are TGTGCCAGCAGCTTGGGGGGGGTACTCTCCTACGAGCAGTACTTC.

As for this clonotype: This may arise from a read error, as a much more abundant clone is one base away. The genes are TRBV6-2 or TRBV6-3 and TRBJ2-1; 10 bases fit TRBD1. V dropped 2 bases and J dropped 10; count of bases not matched to a gene: 8. CDR3 length equals 15 residues. CDR1 and CDR2 from the germline V gene are MNHEY and SVGEGT. Written as DNA, the CDR3 is TGTGCCAGCAGTTACGCTGGGACAGGGGTCCACGAGCAGTTCTTC. Protein product: CASSYAGTGVHEQFF.